These 17 T cell receptor beta chains came from one sample sequenced in a study of OX40 agonist ivuxolimab in advanced cancers. Assay used: immunoSEQ multiplex PCR; TCRdb lists only in-frame clones, some missing. Of 35,000 to 40,000 clones listed, about four fifths are singletons. The specimen comprised CD4+ or CD8+ T cells sorted from blood, sampled in a trial of the OX40 agonist ivuxolimab. These receptors were taken from an adult with an advanced solid tumor such as melanoma, head and neck, liver or kidney cancer.

V usage is TRBV14 and J usage is TRBJ1-1; D not resolved. CDR1 is SGHDN, CDR2 FVKESK, per germline. The CDR3 length is 14 residues. V lost 2 bases to trimming and J lost 3 bases, with 10 bases between them. The CDR3 here is CASSQSLGDTEAFF. In nucleotides, the CDR3 is TGTGCCAGCAGCCAAAGCCTTGGGGACACTGAAGCTTTCTTT.

V and J are TRBV5-8 and TRBJ2-3, with D perhaps matching TRBD1 (5 bases). This CDR3 has 14 residues. CDR1 and CDR2 from the germline V gene are SGHTS and YDEGEE. V was trimmed by 4 bases and J by 1 base, leaving 10 bases between them. The CDR3 protein is CASSPGSRTDTQYF. The CDR3 nucleotides read TGTGCCAGCAGCCCAGGGTCGCGCACAGATACGCAGTATTTT.

V is TRBV2 and J is TRBJ1-1, with D unresolved. Germline assignment: CDR1 SNHLY and CDR2 FYNNEI. V shed 4 bases and J shed 2 bases, with 8 bases lying between them. This CDR3 is built from 13 residues. For the CDR3, the DNA is TGTGCCAGCAGTGCGGAGTCCAACACTGAAGCTTTCTTT. Encoded protein: CASSAESNTEAFF.

The chain has TRBV19 and TRBJ2-7; either TRBD1 or TRBD2 may fit D (5 bases each). Germline V CDR1 and CDR2: LNHDA, SQIVND (reference sequence). V shed 8 bases and J shed 2 bases, with 16 bases lying between them. This CDR3 region has 14 residues. CDR3 in amino acids: CASGPGSGAYEQYF. CDR3 sequence (DNA): TGTGCCAGTGGCCCAGGGAGTGGAGCCTACGAGCAGTACTTC.

This chain connects TRBV29-1 to TRBJ1-5; D might be TRBD1 (5 bases). The CDR3 has 14 residues. CDR1 and CDR2 from the germline V gene are SQVTM and ANQGSEA. V lost 1 base and J lost 7, with 14 bases in between. The chain's CDR3 is CSVEVRQGEQPQHF. The CDR3 region has the DNA TGCAGCGTTGAAGTTAGGCAGGGTGAACAGCCCCAGCATTTT. Full variable domain (missing parts from reference TRBV29-1 and TRBJ1-5): SAVISQKPSRDICQRGTSLTIQCQVDSQVTMMFWYRQQPGQSLTLIATANQGSEATYESGFVIDKFPISRPNLTFSTLTVSNMSPEDSSIYLCSVEVRQGEQPQHFGDGTRLSIL.

The rearrangement uses TRBV5-1 and TRBJ2-5; 10 positions match TRBD1. Losses at the gene ends were 4 bases for V and 4 bases for J; bases not matched to a gene: 13. The CDR3 is made up of 17 amino acids. CDR1 SGHRS and CDR2 YFSETQ come from the germline V gene. The CDR3 sequence is CASSVGPGQGYRETQYF. CDR3 nucleotides: TGCGCCAGCAGCGTAGGACCGGGACAGGGGTACAGAGAGACCCAGTACTTC.

The chain carries TRBV5-6 and TRBJ1-2; D may be TRBD1 (5 bases). Germline CDR1 SGHDT, CDR2 YYEEEE. The CDR3 runs to 13 residues. V lost 0 bases, J lost 8 bases, and 11 bases lay in between. The CDR3 region is CASSLEAGLGYTF. CDR3 in DNA: TGTGCCAGCAGCTTGGAAGCAGGGCTCGGCTACACCTTC.

This clone is a singleton in its sample. This sample also contains other DNA sequences that code for the same CDR3. The chain is built from TRBV10-3 and TRBJ2-7; a weak D match, TRBD1 (8 bases). CDR1 is ENHRY and CDR2 is SYGVKD in the germline V gene. V was pared by 6 bases and J by 0 bases, with 12 bases between. The CDR3 spans 14 residues. DNA of the CDR3: TGTGCCATCAGGGGAGGGACAGGCTCCTACGAGCAGTACTTC. Its protein product is CAIRGGTGSYEQYF.

This clone was seen more than once but under ten times. The genes are TRBV27 and TRBJ2-5; a possible D gene is TRBD2 (5 bases). V was trimmed by 2 bases and J by 0 bases, leaving 16 bases between them. This CDR3 comprises 17 residues. Germline CDR1 and CDR2: MNHEY and SMNVEV (reference sequence). Written as DNA, the CDR3 is TGTGCCAGCAGTTTACGAGTAGCGTCCGATAACCAAGAGACCCAGTACTTC. Translated, it gives CASSLRVASDNQETQYF.

This sequence joins TRBV4-2 and TRBJ2-3; 10 bases line up with TRBD2. The ends lost 2 bases at V and 5 bases at J; junction bases unmatched: 4. This CDR3 is 15 amino acids long. Germline CDR1 LGHNA, CDR2 YNFKEQ. The CDR3 reads CASSQRAGGGDTQYF. CDR3 nucleotide sequence: TGTGCCAGCAGCCAAAGAGCGGGAGGGGGAGATACGCAGTATTTT.

The rearrangement uses TRBV28 and TRBJ1-6; the D gene is possibly TRBD1 (5 bases). The germline V and J ends were trimmed by 5 bases and 7 bases, with 12 bases remaining between them. CDR3 size: 14 residues. Germline values: CDR1 MDHEN, CDR2 SYDVKM. DNA of the CDR3: TGTGCCAGCAGTCGAATCGACAGCAATTCACCCCTCCACTTT. Protein sequence: CASSRIDSNSPLHF.

The chain carries TRBV6-4 and TRBJ2-2; 8 bases are shared with TRBD1. This CDR3 contains 14 residues. V dropped 6 bases and J dropped 6; count of bases not matched to a gene: 6. Per the germline V gene, CDR1 is MRHNA and CDR2 is SNTAGT. The chain's CDR3 is CASSKDRVSGELFF. The CDR3 DNA reads as TGTGCCAGCAGCAAGGACAGGGTGTCCGGGGAGCTGTTTTTT.

The chain couples TRBV25-1 to TRBJ2-5, with D unresolved. Trimming took 7 bases from V and 5 from J, leaving 17 bases between them. The germline V gene has CDR1 MGHDK and CDR2 SYGVNS. This CDR3 spans 14 amino acids. CDR3 sequence (DNA): TGTGCCAGCACTAAGAACTTCCCCCCCGAGACCCAGTACTTC. Translating it yields CASTKNFPPETQYF.

The chain carries TRBV19 and TRBJ2-4, with 8 nucleotides matching TRBD1. The germline CDR1 and CDR2 sequences are LNHDA and SQIVND (reference sequence). CDR3 length equals 17 residues. V lost 1 base and J lost 1; bases outside the gene matches: 6. CDR3 region: CASSIVQGARAKNIQYF. The CDR3 DNA reads as TGTGCCAGTAGTATAGTTCAGGGGGCGCGGGCCAAAAACATTCAGTACTTC. Full variable domain (missing parts from reference TRBV19 and TRBJ2-4): DGGITQSPKYLFRKEGQNVTLSCEQNLNHDAMYWYRQDPGQGLRLIYYSQIVNDFQKGDIAEGYSVSREKKESFPLTVTSAQKNPTAFYLCASSIVQGARAKNIQYFGAGTRLSVL.

This sequence joins TRBV5-6 and TRBJ1-1; 8 bases line up with TRBD1. CDR1 is SGHDT and CDR2 is YYEEEE in the germline V gene. Unmatched junction bases numbered 5, after V lost 0 bases and J lost 4 bases. The CDR3 is 15 residues long. In DNA form, the CDR3 reads TGTGCCAGCAGCTTGGACAGGGGGTCGTCCACTGAAGCTTTCTTT. Amino acid sequence: CASSLDRGSSTEAFF.

This chain uses TRBV6-4 with TRBJ1-6, with 7 bases identical to TRBD1. Germline CDR1 MRHNA, CDR2 SNTAGT. The length of the CDR3 is 14 residues. Losses at the gene ends were 3 bases for V and 9 bases for J; bases not matched to a gene: 5. As DNA, the CDR3 is TGTGCCAGCAGTGAAACGACAGGGCGTTCACCCCTCCACTTT. Its protein product is CASSETTGRSPLHF.

The gene calls are TRBV19 and TRBJ1-6, with 7 bases that match TRBD1. Germline V gives CDR1 LNHDA, CDR2 SQIVND (reference sequence). CDR3 length equals 13 residues. V was pared by 8 bases and J by 4 bases, with 2 bases of the junction left unmatched. CDR3 protein: CASQGEYNSPLHF. In nucleotides, the CDR3 is TGTGCCAGTCAGGGGGAATATAATTCACCCCTCCACTTT. Filled out from reference TRBV19 and TRBJ1-6, the complete variable domain reads DGGITQSPKYLFRKEGQNVTLSCEQNLNHDAMYWYRQDPGQGLRLIYYSQIVNDFQKGDIAEGYSVSREKKESFPLTVTSAQKNPTAFYLCASQGEYNSPLHFGNGTRLTVT.